This T cell receptor beta chain was found in a study of glioma-infiltrating T cells after dendritic cell vaccination. This CDR3 comprises 18 residues. From germline, CDR1 is MGHDK and CDR2 SYGVNS. V lost 3 bases, J lost 5 bases, and 22 bases lay in between. Using immunoSEQ multiplex PCR, the repertoire was profiled, and TCRdb retains in-frame clones only, with some absent. The profile shows tens of thousands of clones, 75% to 85% of them singletons. J is TRBJ1-4 and V is TRBV25-1; tentative D call: TRBD1 (6 bases). The receptor was derived from a human donor with glioblastoma. Here the sequenced sample was blood, taken before dendritic cell vaccination. As DNA, the CDR3 is TGTGCCAGCAGTGACCCCGGAGGGGGGGCGCGGGGGAATGAAAAACTGTTTTTT. Translation: CASSDPGGGARGNEKLFF. Based on the CDR3 plus reference TRBV25-1 and TRBJ1-4, the full variable domain is EADIYQTPRYLVIGTGKKITLECSQTMGHDKMYWYQQDPGMELHLIHYSYGVNSTEKGDLSSESTVSRIRTEHFPLTLESARPSHTSQYLCASSDPGGGARGNEKLFFGSGTQLSVL.